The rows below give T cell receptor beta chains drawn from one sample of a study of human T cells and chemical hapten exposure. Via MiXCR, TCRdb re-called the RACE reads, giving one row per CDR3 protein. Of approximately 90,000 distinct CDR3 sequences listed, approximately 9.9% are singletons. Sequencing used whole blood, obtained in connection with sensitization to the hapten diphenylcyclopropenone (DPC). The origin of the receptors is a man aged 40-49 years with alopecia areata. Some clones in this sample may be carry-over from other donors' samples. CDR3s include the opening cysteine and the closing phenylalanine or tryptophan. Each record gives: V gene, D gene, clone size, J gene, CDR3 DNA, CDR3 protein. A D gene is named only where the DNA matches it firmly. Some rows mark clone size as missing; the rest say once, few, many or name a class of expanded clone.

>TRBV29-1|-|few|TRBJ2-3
TGCAGCGTAGAGGAGAGTGCAGATACGCAGTATTTT
CSVEESADTQYF
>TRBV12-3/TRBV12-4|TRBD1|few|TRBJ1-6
TGTGCCAGCAGGGCCTGGGACAGGGGCGGAACACCCCTCCACTTT
CASRAWDRGGTPLHF
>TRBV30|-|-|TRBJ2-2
TGTGCCTGGAGGAAGATCACCCAGGGCACCGGGGAGCTGTTTTTT
CAWRKITQGTGELFF
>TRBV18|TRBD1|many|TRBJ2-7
TGTGCCAGCTCATCGGACAGGGGCAACGAGCAGTACTTC
CASSSDRGNEQYF
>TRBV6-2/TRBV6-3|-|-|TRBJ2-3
TGTGCCAGCAGTTACTCGACAACGAGCACAGATACGCAGTATTTT
CASSYSTTSTDTQYF
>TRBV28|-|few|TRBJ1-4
TGTGCCAGCAGTTTGAATCGTTTAGCAGGGGAGGATGAAAAACTGTTTTTT
CASSLNRLAGEDEKLFF
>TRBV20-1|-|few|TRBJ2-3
TGCAGTGCTCAAGAGACCACCACAGATACGCAGTATTTT
CSAQETTTDTQYF
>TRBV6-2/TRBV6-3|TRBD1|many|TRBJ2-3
TGTGCCAGCAGACGAACCGGGACAGGGGGCACCTATACGCAGTATTTT
CASRRTGTGGTYTQYF
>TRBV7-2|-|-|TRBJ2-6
TGTGCCAGCAGCCCCCGGGCAGGGGGGAAAGGAGGGGCCAACGTCCTGACTTTC
CASSPRAGGKGGANVLTF
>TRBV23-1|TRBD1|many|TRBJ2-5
TGCGCCAGCAGTCGACGGACAGGGGGCTCAGAGACCCAGTACTTC
CASSRRTGGSETQYF
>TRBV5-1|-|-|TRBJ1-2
TGCGCCAGCAGCCGGGGGGCGGAAGCCGGCTACACCTTC
CASSRGAEAGYTF
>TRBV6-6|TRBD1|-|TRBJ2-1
TGTGCCAGCAGGGCCGGGACAGGGAGGAATGAGCAGTTCTTC
CASRAGTGRNEQFF
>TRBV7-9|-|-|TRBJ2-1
TGTGCCAGCAGCCTATATAGCGAACCGCCCTACAATGAGCAGTTCTTC
CASSLYSEPPYNEQFF
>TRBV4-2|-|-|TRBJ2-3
TGTGCCAGCAGCCAAGAAAGCTTTGGGTTGGATACGCAGTATTTT
CASSQESFGLDTQYF
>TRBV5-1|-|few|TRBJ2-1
TGCGCCAGCAGCTTGGTCGGGAGCGATAGCTCCTACAATGAGCAGTTCTTC
CASSLVGSDSSYNEQFF
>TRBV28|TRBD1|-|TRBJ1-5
TGTGCCAGCCAGGCAGGGGGTAGCAATCAGCCCCAGCATTTT
CASQAGGSNQPQHF
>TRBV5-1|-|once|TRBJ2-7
TGCGCCAGCTGTCCCTCTCTGGGGGCTGGGTCCTACGAGCAGTACTTC
CASCPSLGAGSYEQYF
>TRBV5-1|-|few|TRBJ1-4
TGCGCCAGCAGCCCCGAACCGGGGCTTCATGAAAAACTGTTTTTT
CASSPEPGLHEKLFF
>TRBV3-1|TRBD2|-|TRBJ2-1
TGTGCCAGCAGCCCAGCGGGAACCTCCTACAATGAGCAGTTCTTC
CASSPAGTSYNEQFF
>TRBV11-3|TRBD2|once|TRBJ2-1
TGTGCCAGCGGCGGGAGCCCCAATGAGCAGTTCTTC
CASGGSPNEQFF
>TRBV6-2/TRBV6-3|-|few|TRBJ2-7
TGTGCCAGCAGTCACCTTGACAGCGTCTACGAGCAGTACTTC
CASSHLDSVYEQYF
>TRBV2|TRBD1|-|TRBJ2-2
TGTGCCAGCAAGATGGGGACAGGGAACACCGGGGAGCTGTTTTTT
CASKMGTGNTGELFF
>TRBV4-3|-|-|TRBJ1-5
TGCGCCAGCAGCCAAGATCGCAGGGAGAACCAGCCCCAGCATTTT
CASSQDRRENQPQHF
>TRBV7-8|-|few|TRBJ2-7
TGTGCCAGCAACCGGGACAGTGGAGGGGAGCAGTACTTC
CASNRDSGGEQYF
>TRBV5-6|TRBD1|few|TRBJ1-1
TGTGCCAGCAGCTTGGCGGACAGGGAGGCGAACACTGAAGCTTTCTTT
CASSLADREANTEAFF
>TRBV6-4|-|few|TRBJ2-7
TGTGCCAGCAGCAAAGAGGCAGGCGCCACCTACGAGCAGTACTTC
CASSKEAGATYEQYF
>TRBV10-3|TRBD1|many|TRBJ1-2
TGTGCCCTCAGATCGGGACAGGGGTATGGCTACACCTTC
CALRSGQGYGYTF
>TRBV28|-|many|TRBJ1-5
TGTGCCAGCAGTTTAAGGAGGGAACCCGCCAATCAGCCCCAGCATTTT
CASSLRREPANQPQHF
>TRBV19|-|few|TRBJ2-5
TGTGCCAGTGGACAGACCCGATCCGAGGGGACCCAGTACTTC
CASGQTRSEGTQYF
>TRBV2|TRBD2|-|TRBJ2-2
TGTGCCAGCAGTGACAGAGGTTCTAGCGGGAGACAAAACACCGGGGAGCTGTTTTTT
CASSDRGSSGRQNTGELFF
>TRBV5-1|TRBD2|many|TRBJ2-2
TGCGCCAGCGCCAACGGGCGGGAGGGCCCCGACACCGGGGAGCTGTTTTTT
CASANGREGPDTGELFF
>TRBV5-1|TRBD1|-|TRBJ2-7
TGCGCCAGCTCACAGGGGAACGAGCAGTACTTC
CASSQGNEQYF
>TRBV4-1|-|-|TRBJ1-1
TGCGCCAGCAGCCAAGATATGGGGAACACTGAAGCTTTCTTT
CASSQDMGNTEAFF
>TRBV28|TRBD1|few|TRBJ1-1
TGTGCCAGCACTCTGGACAGGGGGTTAGGAGCTTTCTTT
CASTLDRGLGAFF
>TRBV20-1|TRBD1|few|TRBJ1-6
TGCAGTGCTTGGACAGGAGATCTTAATTCACCCCTCCACTTT
CSAWTGDLNSPLHF
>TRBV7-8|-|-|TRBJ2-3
TGTGCCAGCAGCCCTAGCGTGGGGCAGTATTTT
CASSPSVGQYF
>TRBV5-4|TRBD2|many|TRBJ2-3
TGTGCCAGCAGCTTGGCCGTCTCTAGCGGGAGGGGAGGGGCCACAGATACGCAGTATTTT
CASSLAVSSGRGGATDTQYF
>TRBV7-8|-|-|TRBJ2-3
TGTGCCAGCAGCTTAGGACGGTTACCCACGAGCACAGATACGCAGTATTTT
CASSLGRLPTSTDTQYF
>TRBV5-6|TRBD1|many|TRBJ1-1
TGTGCCAGCAGCTTGGCCTTTTCCGGGACAGGGGGCACTGAAGCTTTCTTT
CASSLAFSGTGGTEAFF
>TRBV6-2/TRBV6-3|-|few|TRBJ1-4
TGTGCCAGCAGTTACGTGGAGGAGGGGGAAAAACTGTTTTTT
CASSYVEEGEKLFF
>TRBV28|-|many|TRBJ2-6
TGTGCCAGCAGGGGAGGTTCCTCTGGGGCCAACGTCCTGACTTTC
CASRGGSSGANVLTF
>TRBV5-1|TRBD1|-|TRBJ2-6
TGCGCCAGCAGCTTTAATCCGGGACAGGACTCTGGGGCCAACGTCCTGACTTTC
CASSFNPGQDSGANVLTF
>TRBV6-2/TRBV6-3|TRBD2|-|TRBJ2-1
TGTGCCAGCAGTTACTCGATTAGCGGGCCCACCGTACTTTACAATGAGCAGTTCTTC
CASSYSISGPTVLYNEQFF
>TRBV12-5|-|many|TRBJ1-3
TGTGCTAGTGCTGCCTCTGGAAACACCATATATTTT
CASAASGNTIYF
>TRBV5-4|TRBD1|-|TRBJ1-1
TGTGCCAGCAGCGGGGACAGGTGGAGTTCCGGAGCTTTCTTT
CASSGDRWSSGAFF
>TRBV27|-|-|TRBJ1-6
TGTGCCAGCAGTTTAGCCCCACGCCCAAATAATTCACCCCTCCACTTT
CASSLAPRPNNSPLHF
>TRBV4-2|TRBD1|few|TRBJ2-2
TGTGCAAGCAGCCAAGATGGTACAGGGGACACCGGGGAGCTGTTTTTT
CASSQDGTGDTGELFF
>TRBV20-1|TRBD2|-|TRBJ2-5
TGCAGTGCTACCCCTTCGGCGGGAGGAGAGACCCAGTACTTC
CSATPSAGGETQYF
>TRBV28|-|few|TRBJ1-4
TGTGCCAGCAGTTTTCCTAGAGGGGGATCCGATGAAAAACTGTTTTTT
CASSFPRGGSDEKLFF
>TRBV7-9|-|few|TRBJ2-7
TGTGCCAGCAGCTCTACAGGGTGGGGACTACCACAAAGCTCCTACGAGCAGTACTTC
CASSSTGWGLPQSSYEQYF
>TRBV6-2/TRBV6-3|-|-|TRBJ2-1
TGTGCCAGCAGTTACACAGGGAGGAATGAGCAGTTCTTC
CASSYTGRNEQFF
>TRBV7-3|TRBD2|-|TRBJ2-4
TGTGCCAGCAGCAGCGGGGACATTCAGTACTTC
CASSSGDIQYF
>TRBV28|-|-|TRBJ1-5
TGTGCCAGCTCTCCCGTGGGTAATAGCAATCAGCCCCAGCATTTT
CASSPVGNSNQPQHF
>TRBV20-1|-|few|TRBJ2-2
TGCAGTGCTAGATTGGTCGGCACCGGGGAGCTGTTTTTT
CSARLVGTGELFF
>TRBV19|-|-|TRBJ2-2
TGTGCCAGTAGTACCCGGTACGGCCCCGGGGAGCTGTTTTTT
CASSTRYGPGELFF
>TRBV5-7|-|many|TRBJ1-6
TGTGCCAGCAGCTCAACCGCCCGAGATACCTATTTTGGTAATTCACCCCTCCACTTT
CASSSTARDTYFGNSPLHF
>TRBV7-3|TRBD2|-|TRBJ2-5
TGTGCCAGCAGCGCCGGGACTAGCAGCCAAGAGACCCAGTACTTC
CASSAGTSSQETQYF
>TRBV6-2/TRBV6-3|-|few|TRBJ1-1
TGTGCCAGCAGTTTCTTTCGAGGCAGGGTGACGAGAACTGAAGCTTTCTTT
CASSFFRGRVTRTEAFF
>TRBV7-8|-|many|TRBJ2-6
TGTGCCAGCAGCCCCACCAGGTCGGGGGCCAACGTCCTGACTTTC
CASSPTRSGANVLTF